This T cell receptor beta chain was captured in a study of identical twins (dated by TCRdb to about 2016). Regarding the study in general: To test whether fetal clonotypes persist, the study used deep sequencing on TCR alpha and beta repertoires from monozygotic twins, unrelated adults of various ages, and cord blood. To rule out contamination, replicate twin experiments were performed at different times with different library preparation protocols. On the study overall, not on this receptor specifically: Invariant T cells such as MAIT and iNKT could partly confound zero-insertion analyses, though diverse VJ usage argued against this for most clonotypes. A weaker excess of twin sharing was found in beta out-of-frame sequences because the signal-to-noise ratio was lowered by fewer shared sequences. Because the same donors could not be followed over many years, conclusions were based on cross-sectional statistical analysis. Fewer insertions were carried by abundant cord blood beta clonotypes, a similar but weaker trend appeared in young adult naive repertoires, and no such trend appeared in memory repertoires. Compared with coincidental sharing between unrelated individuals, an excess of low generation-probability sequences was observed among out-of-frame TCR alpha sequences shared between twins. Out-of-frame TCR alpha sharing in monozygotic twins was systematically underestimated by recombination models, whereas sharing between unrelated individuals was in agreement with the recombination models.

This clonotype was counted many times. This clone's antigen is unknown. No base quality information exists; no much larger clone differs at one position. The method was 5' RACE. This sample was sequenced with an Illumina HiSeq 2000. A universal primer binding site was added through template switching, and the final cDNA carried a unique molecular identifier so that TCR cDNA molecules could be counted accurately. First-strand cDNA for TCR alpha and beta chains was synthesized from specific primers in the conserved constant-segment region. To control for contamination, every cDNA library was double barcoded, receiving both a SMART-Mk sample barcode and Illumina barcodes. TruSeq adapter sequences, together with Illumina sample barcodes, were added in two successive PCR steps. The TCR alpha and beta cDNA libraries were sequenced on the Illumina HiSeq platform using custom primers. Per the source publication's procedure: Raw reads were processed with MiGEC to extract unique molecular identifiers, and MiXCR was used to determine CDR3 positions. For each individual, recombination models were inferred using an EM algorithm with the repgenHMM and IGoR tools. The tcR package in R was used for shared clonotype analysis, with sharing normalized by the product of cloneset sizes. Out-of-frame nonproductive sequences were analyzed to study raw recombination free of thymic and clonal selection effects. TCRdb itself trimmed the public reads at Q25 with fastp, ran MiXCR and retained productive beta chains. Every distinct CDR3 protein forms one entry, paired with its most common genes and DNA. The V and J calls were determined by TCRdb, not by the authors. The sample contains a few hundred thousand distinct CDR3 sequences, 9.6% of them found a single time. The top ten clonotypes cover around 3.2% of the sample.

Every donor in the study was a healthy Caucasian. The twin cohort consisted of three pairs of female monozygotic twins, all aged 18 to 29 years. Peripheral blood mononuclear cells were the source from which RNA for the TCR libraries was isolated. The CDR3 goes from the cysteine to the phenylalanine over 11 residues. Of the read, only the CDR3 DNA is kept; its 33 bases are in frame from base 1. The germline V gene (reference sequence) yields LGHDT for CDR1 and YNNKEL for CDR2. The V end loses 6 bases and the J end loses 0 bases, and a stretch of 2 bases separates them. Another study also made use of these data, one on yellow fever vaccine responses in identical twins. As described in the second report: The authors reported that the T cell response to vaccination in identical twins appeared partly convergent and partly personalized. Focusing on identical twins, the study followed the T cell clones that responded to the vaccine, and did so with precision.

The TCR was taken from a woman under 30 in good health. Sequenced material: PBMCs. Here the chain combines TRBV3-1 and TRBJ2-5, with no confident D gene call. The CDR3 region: CASRNQETQYF. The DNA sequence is TGTGCCAGCAGAAACCAAGAGACCCAGTACTTC.